The source of this T cell receptor beta chain is a study of T cells in Graves' hyperthyroidism and ophthalmopathy. Study-level findings and limits: Among clonotypes expanded in thyroid above 0.001, most were also found in blood. A model using 13 V-J features told ophthalmopathy apart from stable hyperthyroidism.

Amplification yielded TCR beta CDR3 regions, with RNA transcripts as the source. First-round RT-PCR targeting the TCR CDR3 was performed with the HTBI primer set. TCRdb re-analysed the multiplex PCR reads in MiXCR, keeping a single row per CDR3 protein. The table shows approximately 410,000 distinct CDR3 sequences, with roughly 13% occurring only once. This clonotype was picked up many times. The antigen remains undetermined. The germline V gene encodes CDR1 SEHNR and CDR2 FQNEAQ (reference sequence). This CDR3 spans 16 amino acids. V was pared by 1 base and J by 2 bases, with 15 bases between. Diagnostic decisions used clinical symptoms, serum thyroxine and TRAb, thyroid ultrasound and orbital computed tomography.

The sequence came from a woman aged 18-30 years with Graves' hyperthyroidism. Sequencing was carried out using blood. The chain joins TRBV7-9 to TRBJ2-7; D possibly corresponds to TRBD2 (6 bases). The CDR3 region is CASSLDGRGRTYEQYF. In DNA, the CDR3 is TGTGCCAGCAGCTTAGACGGGCGGGGCCGTACCTACGAGCAGTACTTC.